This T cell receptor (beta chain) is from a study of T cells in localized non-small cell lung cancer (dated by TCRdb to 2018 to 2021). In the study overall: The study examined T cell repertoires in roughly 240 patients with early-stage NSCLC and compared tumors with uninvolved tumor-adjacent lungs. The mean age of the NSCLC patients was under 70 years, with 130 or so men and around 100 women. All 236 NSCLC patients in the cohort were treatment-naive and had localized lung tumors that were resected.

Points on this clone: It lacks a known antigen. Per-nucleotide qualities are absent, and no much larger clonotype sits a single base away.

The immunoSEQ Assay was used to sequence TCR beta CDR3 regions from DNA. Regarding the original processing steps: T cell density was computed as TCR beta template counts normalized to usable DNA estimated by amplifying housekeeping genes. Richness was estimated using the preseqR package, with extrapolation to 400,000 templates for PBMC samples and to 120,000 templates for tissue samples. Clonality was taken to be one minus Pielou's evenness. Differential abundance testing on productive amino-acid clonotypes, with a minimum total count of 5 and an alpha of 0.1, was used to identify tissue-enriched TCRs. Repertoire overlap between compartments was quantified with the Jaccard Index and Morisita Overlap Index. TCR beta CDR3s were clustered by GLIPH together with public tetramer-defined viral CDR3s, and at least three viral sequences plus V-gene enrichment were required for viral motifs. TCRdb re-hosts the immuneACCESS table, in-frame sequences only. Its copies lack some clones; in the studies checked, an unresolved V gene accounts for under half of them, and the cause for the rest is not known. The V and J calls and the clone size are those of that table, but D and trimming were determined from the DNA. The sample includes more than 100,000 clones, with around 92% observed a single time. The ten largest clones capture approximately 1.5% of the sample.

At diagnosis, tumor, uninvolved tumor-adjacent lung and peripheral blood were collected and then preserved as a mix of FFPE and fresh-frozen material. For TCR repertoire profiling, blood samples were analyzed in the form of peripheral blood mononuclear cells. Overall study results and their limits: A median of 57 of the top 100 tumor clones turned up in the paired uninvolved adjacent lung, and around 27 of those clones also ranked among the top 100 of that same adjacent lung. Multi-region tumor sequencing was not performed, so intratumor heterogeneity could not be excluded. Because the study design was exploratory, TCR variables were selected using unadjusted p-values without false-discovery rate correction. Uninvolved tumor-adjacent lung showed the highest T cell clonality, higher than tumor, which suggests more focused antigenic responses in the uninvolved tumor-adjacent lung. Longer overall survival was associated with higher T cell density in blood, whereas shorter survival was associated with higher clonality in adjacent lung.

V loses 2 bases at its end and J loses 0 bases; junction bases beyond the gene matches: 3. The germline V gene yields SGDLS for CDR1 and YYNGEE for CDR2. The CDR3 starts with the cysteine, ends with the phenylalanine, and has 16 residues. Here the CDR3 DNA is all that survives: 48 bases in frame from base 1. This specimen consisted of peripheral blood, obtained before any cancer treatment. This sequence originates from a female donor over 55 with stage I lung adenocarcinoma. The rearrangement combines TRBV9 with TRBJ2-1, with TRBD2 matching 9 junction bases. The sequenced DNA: TGTGCCAGCAGCGTTGGGACTAGCCTCTCCTACAATGAGCAGTTCTTC. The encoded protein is CASSVGTSLSYNEQFF.